Included here is one T cell receptor (beta chain) sequence, with context. Its matching antigen is unknown. The sample originates from a study of blood T cells in healthy people across ages. Study-wide results and limits: Older age went with lower TCR beta diversity per million T cells, in a roughly linear way. Since the PBMCs were unsorted, naive and antigen-experienced cells could not be conclusively compared.

Through a sample-barcoded 5' primer and a J-beta primer mix, a second PCR was run for about 6 to 12 cycles. Each single sample gave us at least 2.5 million CDR3-containing paired-end reads. Via MiXCR, TCRdb re-called the 5' RACE reads, giving one row per CDR3 protein. The top ten hold under 5% of the sample, which has about 1.5 million distinct CDR3 sequences, roughly 43% seen once. Donors gave roughly 10 milliliters of peripheral blood apiece. Germline V gives CDR1 MNHEY, CDR2 SMNVEV (reference sequence). V was cut by 1 base and J by 9 bases, with 20 bases left in between. This CDR3 is built from 16 residues.

The TCR was taken from a woman under 30 in good health. The sequencing input was blood. The chain recombines TRBV27 with TRBJ2-3, with D tentatively TRBD2 (7 bases). The CDR3 loop reads CASSLWFGGGEGTQYF. CDR3 coding DNA: TGTGCCAGCAGTTTATGGTTCGGCGGGGGCGAAGGGACGCAGTATTTT.